This TCR beta chain derives from a study of metastatic and nonmetastatic thyroid tumors. Background on the study: Malignant thyroid and benign thyroid patients provided blood and tumor or nodule tissue whose repertoires were compared.

Overall study findings and caveats: As reported, TCR beta diversity in blood and tumor was significantly higher in malignant thyroid tumors than in benign nodules.

In regard to this clone: Its antigen is unidentified.

J was trimmed by 5 bases and V by 4 bases; bases with no gene match: 2. The CDR3 has 12 amino acids. Looked up from germline, CDR1 is MDHEN and CDR2 is SYDVKM. TCRdb re-called the PCR reads via MiXCR. The table shows about 6,500 clones, with approximately 20% occurring only once. Until they underwent thyroid surgery, no patient had received any treatment. The V call is TRBV28, the J call TRBJ2-7; 7 bases are a match to TRBD2. The sequenced sample was adjacent normal tissue. This clonotype was sampled from a male donor with papillary thyroid cancer or a benign thyroid nodule (not recorded which). Some clones in this sample may be carry-over from other donors' samples. The CDR3 DNA is TGTGCCAGCAGTTGGGGAGGGGACGAGCAGTACTTC. This encodes CASSWGGDEQYF. Complete variable domain (other parts from reference TRBV28 and TRBJ2-7): DVKVTQSSRYLVKRTGEKVFLECVQDMDHENMFWYRQDPGLGLRLIYFSYDVKMKEKGDIPEGYSVSREKKERFSLILESASTNQTSMYLCASSWGGDEQYFGPGTRLTVT.